The clone carrying this T cell receptor (beta chain) occurred many times. Combining iRepertoire HTBI primers with Arm-PCR of CDR3 regions, the authors built TCR beta libraries. Original processing methods: Identified across the samples were fewer than 70 TRBV segments and approximately 14 TRBJ segments. A single record per CDR3 protein comes from TCRdb applying MiXCR to the multiplex PCR reads. None of the V and J calls come from the authors' own analysis; TCRdb made them. The sample has 400,000 to 500,000 distinct CDR3 sequences, 16% seen once. Germline assignment: CDR1 MNHEY and CDR2 SVGEGT. J lost 7 bases, V lost 5 bases, and 8 bases had no gene match. This CDR3 has 15 residues. These data belong to a study of regulatory T cells in long-lasting Graves disease. Described time point: newly diagnosed GD, antithyroid drugs for less than 3 months. TCR sequences were obtained from RNA taken from PBMCs. The diagnosis of Graves' disease used American Thyroid Association guidelines.

These data also featured in a second study, about T cells in Graves' hyperthyroidism and ophthalmopathy.

The rearrangement uses TRBV6-2 or TRBV6-3 and TRBJ2-1; 10 bases agree with TRBD1. Here the sequenced sample was peripheral blood mononuclear cells (PBMCs), taken at new diagnosis, from a patient treated with antithyroid drugs. The sequence was obtained from a woman under 30 with Graves disease. CDR3 protein: CASSHNRDRGNEQFF. In nucleotides, the CDR3 is TGTGCCAGCAGTCATAACCGGGACAGGGGTAATGAGCAGTTCTTC.